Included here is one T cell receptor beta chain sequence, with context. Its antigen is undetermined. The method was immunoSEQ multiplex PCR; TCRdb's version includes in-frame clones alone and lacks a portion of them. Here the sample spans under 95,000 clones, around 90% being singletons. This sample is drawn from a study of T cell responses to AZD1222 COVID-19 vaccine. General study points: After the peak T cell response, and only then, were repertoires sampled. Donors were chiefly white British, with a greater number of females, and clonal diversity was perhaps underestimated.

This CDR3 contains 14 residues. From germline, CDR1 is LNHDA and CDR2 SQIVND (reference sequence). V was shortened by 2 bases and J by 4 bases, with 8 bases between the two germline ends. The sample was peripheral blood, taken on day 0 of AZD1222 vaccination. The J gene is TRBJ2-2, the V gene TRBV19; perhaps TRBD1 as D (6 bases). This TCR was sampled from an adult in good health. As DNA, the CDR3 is TGTGCCAGTAGTATAACAGGGATCACCGGGGAGCTGTTTTTT. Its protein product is CASSITGITGELFF.